This entry lists 32 T cell receptor beta chains sequenced from one sample in a study of cytomegalovirus exposure and HLA in healthy donors. PCR used 60 Vbeta primers and 13 Jbeta primers. The protocol was immunoSEQ multiplex PCR, while the TCRdb copy is restricted to in-frame clones and leaves out a portion. The repertoire consists of 100,000 to 150,000 clones, with about 80% occurring once and the leading ten covering more than 2.5%. The sample taken for sequencing was PBMCs. The receptor set was obtained from a woman in her forties or fifties in good health and CMV-seronegative.

This sequence joins TRBV5-1 and TRBJ1-1; maybe TRBD1 (6 bases). With 0 bases removed from V and 1 base from J, the gap between germline ends came to 7 bases. CDR3 length: 14 amino acids. The germline V gene encodes CDR1 SGHRS and CDR2 YFSETQ. The CDR3 region has the DNA TGCGCCAGCAGCTTGGGAGGGGGGAACACTGAAGCTTTCTTT. This sequence encodes CASSLGGGNTEAFF. The complete variable domain, with remaining parts taken from reference TRBV5-1 and TRBJ1-1, reads KAGVTQTPRYLIKTRGQQVTLSCSPISGHRSVSWYQQTPGQGLQFLFEYFSETQRNKGNFPGRFSGRQFSNSRSEMNVSTLELGDSALYLCASSLGGGNTEAFFGQGTRLTVV.

The chain carries TRBV19 and TRBJ1-4; TRBD1 matches at 9 bases. This CDR3 region has 16 residues. In germline, CDR1 is LNHDA, CDR2 SQIVND (reference sequence). The junction had 12 bases not matched to a gene; V was cut back by 7 bases and J by 6 bases. The CDR3 DNA is TGTGCCAGTAAGCGATTACAGGGGGCGGTCGATGAAAAACTGTTTTTT. Protein sequence: CASKRLQGAVDEKLFF.

V and J are TRBV7-9 and TRBJ1-2; D unresolved. V was pared by 1 base and J by 0 bases, with 6 bases between. The CDR3 runs to 14 residues. Germline CDR1 is SEHNR and CDR2 is FQNEAQ (reference sequence). CDR3 DNA: TGTGCCAGCAGCTTAGGTGCGGCTAACTATGGCTACACCTTC. This encodes CASSLGAANYGYTF. Full variable domain (missing parts from reference TRBV7-9 and TRBJ1-2): DTGVSQNPRHKITKRGQNVTFRCDPISEHNRLYWYRQTLGQGPEFLTYFQNEAQLEKSRLLSDRFSAERPKGSFSTLEIQRTEQGDSAMYLCASSLGAANYGYTFGSGTRLTVV.

The chain is built from TRBV7-3 and TRBJ2-1; 7 nucleotides match TRBD2. The CDR3 has 17 residues. Germline-derived CDR1 and CDR2 are SGHTA and FQGTGA. The V gene end was trimmed by 2 bases and the J gene end by 0 bases; junction bases not matched to a gene: 7. CDR3 bases: TGTGCCAGCAGCTTAGGTCCAGAGCGGGGCTCCTACAATGAGCAGTTCTTC. It is translated as CASSLGPERGSYNEQFF.

The chain combines TRBV2 with TRBJ2-1; 10 bases are shared with TRBD2. This CDR3 has 15 amino acids. The V gene end was trimmed by 4 bases and the J gene end by 12 bases; junction bases not matched to a gene: 12. Germline assignment: CDR1 SNHLY and CDR2 FYNNEI. As DNA, the CDR3 is TGTGCCAGCAGTGTTATAGCGGGAGGAATAATGGGGCAGTTCTTC. This translates into CASSVIAGGIMGQFF.

The DNA of the CDR3 is TGTGCCAGCAGCCATACCGGACTAGCGGGAGGGAGCTCCTACAATGAGCAGTTCTTC. It translates to CASSHTGLAGGSSYNEQFF. The chain uses TRBV7-8 and TRBJ2-1; TRBD2 aligns across 15 bases. The V gene end was trimmed by 5 bases and the J gene end by 0 bases; junction bases not matched to a gene: 8. This CDR3 contains 19 residues. Germline V CDR1 and CDR2: SGHVS, FQNEAQ.

The rearrangement joins TRBV6-5 to TRBJ2-2, with D possibly being TRBD1 (5 bases). This CDR3 spans 14 amino acids. CDR1 MNHEY and CDR2 SVGAGI come from the germline V gene. The germline V and J ends were trimmed by 5 bases and 6 bases, with 13 bases remaining between them. The CDR3 loop is CASSDQGGAGELFF. The CDR3, as DNA: TGTGCCAGCAGTGATCAGGGCGGCGCCGGGGAGCTGTTTTTT.

The chain is built from TRBV5-6 and TRBJ2-7, with TRBD1 matching 10 bases. This CDR3 has 14 residues. The germline V gene encodes CDR1 SGHDT and CDR2 YYEEEE. The J segment lost 5 bases and the V segment lost 3 bases, leaving 5 bases of the junction unmatched. The CDR3 here is CASSSGTGEHEQYF. CDR3 nucleotide sequence: TGTGCCAGCAGCTCCGGGACAGGGGAACACGAGCAGTACTTC.

V gene TRBV30 combines with J gene TRBJ1-2; 7 positions match TRBD1. J was trimmed by 3 bases and V by 5 bases; bases with no gene match: 6. This CDR3 contains 13 residues. Germline V gene lookup returns CDR1 GTSNPN and CDR2 SVGIG (reference sequence). CDR3 sequence reads: CAWLTGNDYGYTF. The CDR3 coding sequence is TGTGCCTGGTTGACAGGGAACGACTATGGCTACACCTTC.

This chain links TRBV5-1 with TRBJ2-1, with D maybe TRBD2 (6 bases). Germline values: CDR1 SGHRS, CDR2 YFSETQ. The CDR3 contains 15 residues. V lost 0 bases and J 8 bases, leaving 15 bases between the germline ends. The chain's CDR3 is CASSLGAGLGDEQFF. CDR3 DNA sequence: TGCGCCAGCAGCTTGGGGGCGGGATTGGGCGATGAGCAGTTCTTC.

This chain joins TRBV28 and TRBJ1-3, with a possible D match to TRBD1 (5 bases). CDR1 and CDR2 (germline): MDHEN, SYDVKM. The CDR3 consists of 17 residues. Trimming stripped 5 bases from V and 0 bases from J, with 17 bases between. For the CDR3, the DNA is TGTGCCAGCAGTAAGGGGTCAGATTCCGGCTCTGGAAACACCATATATTTT. This sequence encodes CASSKGSDSGSGNTIYF.

The CDR3 nucleotides are TGTGCCAGTTCTACAGCCTATGGAGAGCAGTACTTC. Translation gives CASSTAYGEQYF. The gene calls are TRBV19 and TRBJ2-7; no reliable D call. Germline loops: CDR1 LNHDA, CDR2 SQIVND (reference sequence). V lost 8 bases and J 7 bases, leaving 15 bases between the germline ends. The CDR3 spans 12 residues. Combining the CDR3 with reference TRBV19 and TRBJ2-7 gives the whole variable domain DGGITQSPKYLFRKEGQNVTLSCEQNLNHDAMYWYRQDPGQGLRLIYYSQIVNDFQKGDIAEGYSVSREKKESFPLTVTSAQKNPTAFYLCASSTAYGEQYFGPGTRLTVT.

V usage is TRBV10-3 and J usage is TRBJ2-5, with 8 nucleotides matching TRBD2. V lost 2 bases to trimming and J lost 3 bases; unmatched junction nucleotides: 8. The CDR3 is made up of 16 amino acids. Germline lookup yields CDR1 ENHRY and CDR2 SYGVKD. In DNA, the CDR3 is TGTGCCATCAGTGAGCCGGGGAGCGGGGGAAAAGAGACCCAGTACTTC. Amino acids: CAISEPGSGGKETQYF.

The chain carries TRBV9 and TRBJ2-7; D remains ambiguous. V was shortened by 1 base and J by 3 bases, with 5 bases between the two germline ends. This CDR3 contains 12 residues. The germline CDR1 and CDR2 sequences are SGDLS and YYNGEE. This CDR3 is CASSVHGYEQYF. CDR3 nucleotides: TGTGCCAGCAGCGTACACGGCTACGAGCAGTACTTC.

The chain uses TRBV19 and TRBJ2-1, with D unresolved. The CDR3 contains 15 residues. CDR1 and CDR2 (germline): LNHDA, SQIVND (reference sequence). The germline V and J ends were trimmed by 3 bases and 2 bases, with 11 bases remaining between them. As DNA, the CDR3 is TGTGCCAGTAGTATTGAAACGAGAGCCTACAATGAGCAGTTCTTC. Encoded protein: CASSIETRAYNEQFF.

The chain recombines TRBV28 with TRBJ2-7; 7 nucleotides match TRBD1. The V segment lost 8 bases and the J segment 3 bases; nucleotides outside the gene matches: 7. The CDR3 runs to 13 residues. Per germline, CDR1 MDHEN and CDR2 SYDVKM. The DNA for the CDR3 is TGTGCCAGCTTTGGGACAGAACTCTACGAGCAGTACTTC. It encodes CASFGTELYEQYF.

The rearrangement uses TRBV7-9 and TRBJ2-2; possible D gene TRBD2, 6 bases. Trimming cost V 1 base and J 6 bases, with 12 bases left between them. The V gene's germline CDR1 is SEHNR and CDR2 FQNEAQ (reference sequence). The CDR3 runs to 15 residues. CDR3 in DNA: TGTGCCAGCAGCTTAGTCATCGGAGGGGCCGGGGAGCTGTTTTTT. Protein product: CASSLVIGGAGELFF.

J is TRBJ2-3 and V is TRBV4-3, with 8 bases matching TRBD2. Germline V gene data show CDR1 as LGHNA and CDR2 as YSLEER. The CDR3 runs 18 residues. V lost 0 bases to trimming and J lost 3 bases; unmatched junction nucleotides: 11. The CDR3 is CASSQDGLAGIGTDTQYF. The CDR3 DNA reads as TGCGCCAGCAGCCAAGACGGACTAGCCGGAATAGGGACAGATACGCAGTATTTT.

DNA of the CDR3: TGTGCCAGCAGCCAATCCCCCGGGAGGGCCAGCGGGGAGCTGTTTTTT. As protein: CASSQSPGRASGELFF. The chain carries TRBV7-9 and TRBJ2-2; 8 nucleotides agree with TRBD2. The CDR3 covers 16 residues. With V trimmed by 5 bases and J by 7 bases, 12 bases remained unmatched. The germline V gene encodes CDR1 SEHNR and CDR2 FQNEAQ (reference sequence).

This sequence joins TRBV5-6 and TRBJ2-5, with D perhaps matching TRBD2 (5 bases). The V end lost 2 bases, the J end lost 2 bases, and 10 bases lay between the germline ends. Germline CDR1 SGHDT, CDR2 YYEEEE. The CDR3 has 14 amino acids. The CDR3 sequence is CASSLIATQETQYF. In nucleotides, the CDR3 is TGTGCCAGCAGCTTAATAGCGACTCAAGAGACCCAGTACTTC.

The chain uses TRBV30 and TRBJ1-6; D is perhaps TRBD1 (6 bases). With 5 bases removed from V and 7 bases from J, the gap between germline ends came to 15 bases. The germline gives CDR1 GTSNPN, CDR2 SVGIG (reference sequence). This CDR3 has 14 amino acids. As DNA, the CDR3 is TGTGCCTGGGGTCGCACAGGGTACAATTCACCCCTCCACTTT. As protein: CAWGRTGYNSPLHF.

This rearrangement joins TRBV28 to TRBJ2-7; maybe TRBD1 (5 bases). Per the germline V gene, CDR1 is MDHEN and CDR2 is SYDVKM. With 2 bases removed from V and 7 bases from J, the gap between germline ends came to 6 bases. There are 11 residues in the CDR3. The CDR3 region has the DNA TGTGCCAGCAGTTTAGGGGCGGAGCAGTACTTC. This gives the protein CASSLGAEQYF.

In its sample, this clone was seen a few times. The chain has TRBV2 and TRBJ1-5; D not resolved. CDR1 is SNHLY and CDR2 is FYNNEI in the germline V gene. The V end lost 3 bases, the J end lost 4 bases, and 13 bases lay between the germline ends. The CDR3 contains 15 residues. In DNA, the CDR3 is TGTGCCAGCAGTGACGGGTTGTTAGGAAATCAGCCCCAGCATTTT. Translating it yields CASSDGLLGNQPQHF.

The rearrangement uses TRBV2 and TRBJ2-7; D call uncertain. Trimming removed 9 bases at V and 1 base at J, with 10 bases between. Germline loops: CDR1 SNHLY, CDR2 FYNNEI. The CDR3 consists of 12 residues. CDR3: CARLVVSYEQYF. The CDR3 DNA follows: TGTGCCAGACTGGTGGTTTCCTACGAGCAGTACTTC.

The rearrangement uses TRBV5-4 and TRBJ2-6, with a weak D call TRBD2 (6 bases). The germline V gene has CDR1 SGHNT and CDR2 YYREEE (reference sequence). CDR3 length equals 18 residues. V lost 3 bases and J 0 bases, leaving 16 bases between the germline ends. Here the CDR3 reads CASSSRAGQISGANVLTF. The DNA of the CDR3 is TGTGCCAGCAGCTCCCGAGCGGGCCAAATCTCTGGGGCCAACGTCCTGACTTTC.

This chain links TRBV2 with TRBJ2-7; D unclear. Per the germline V gene, CDR1 is SNHLY and CDR2 is FYNNEI. V lost 11 bases to trimming and J lost 2 bases, with 13 bases between them. The CDR3 spans 12 residues. This chain's CDR3 is CASGGVTYEQYF. In nucleotides, the CDR3 is TGTGCCTCGGGTGGAGTAACCTACGAGCAGTACTTC.

The chain employs TRBV5-4 and TRBJ1-2, with TRBD1 matching 9 bases. Trimming removed 0 bases from V and 7 bases from J; junction bases left unmatched: 7. The CDR3 length is 15 residues. CDR1 is SGHNT and CDR2 is YYREEE in the germline V gene (reference sequence). CDR3 amino acids: CASSLGGGTGTGYTF. The CDR3, as DNA: TGTGCCAGCAGCTTGGGAGGCGGGACAGGGACTGGCTACACCTTC.

This clone was recorded once. J is TRBJ2-4 and V is TRBV28; 7 bases line up with TRBD1. CDR3 length: 13 residues. J gave up 9 bases and V 3 bases, and 5 bases lay outside the gene matches. Germline V gene lookup returns CDR1 MDHEN and CDR2 SYDVKM. The CDR3 nucleotides read TGTGCCAGCAGTTTTGAGGACAGGACCATTCAGTACTTC. The encoded protein is CASSFEDRTIQYF.

This clone was counted a single time. This chain uses TRBV19 with TRBJ1-4; 10 bases fit TRBD1. Trimming removed 6 bases from V and 8 bases from J; junction bases left unmatched: 3. Germline CDR1 and CDR2: LNHDA and SQIVND (reference sequence). This CDR3 has 13 amino acids. The CDR3 is CASRGQGKEKLFF. The CDR3 DNA is TGTGCCAGTAGGGGACAGGGGAAGGAAAAACTGTTTTTT.

V and J are TRBV4-2 and TRBJ2-7, with TRBD1 identical over 9 bases. The CDR3 sequence is 15 residues long. Per germline, CDR1 LGHNA and CDR2 YNFKEQ. V gave up 1 base and J gave up 3 bases; unmatched junction bases: 4. This CDR3 is CASSQGTGDVYEQYF. CDR3 nucleotide sequence: TGTGCCAGCAGCCAAGGGACAGGGGACGTCTACGAGCAGTACTTC.

The chain is built from TRBV29-1 and TRBJ2-1; TRBD2 might be the D (5 bases). CDR1 is SQVTM and CDR2 is ANQGSEA in the germline V gene. This CDR3 region has 14 residues. Trimming stripped 6 bases from V and 3 bases from J, with 15 bases between. The CDR3 protein is CSVAAGGRYNEQFF. CDR3 DNA sequence: TGCAGCGTCGCTGCCGGCGGGCGCTACAATGAGCAGTTCTTC.

The chain couples TRBV5-5 to TRBJ1-5, with D hard to call. Trimming left V 0 bases short and J 5 bases short, with 6 bases between. The CDR3 spans 13 residues. Germline assignment: CDR1 SGHKS and CDR2 YYEKEE (reference sequence). The DNA of the CDR3 is TGTGCCAGCAGCTTGGGTAGTGATCAGCCCCAGCATTTT. Amino acid sequence: CASSLGSDQPQHF.